The 2 T cell receptor beta chains below all came from one sample that was sequenced in a study of STAT5B mutations in CD4+ large granular lymphocyte leukemia. The assay was immunoSEQ multiplex PCR, and TCRdb's table has in-frame clones only and misses some. The data hold 20,000 to 25,000 clones, with over 70% observed a single time. Sequenced input: CD4+ T cells from blood buffy coats. These receptors were obtained from a human donor in good health.

This sequence joins TRBV2 and TRBJ2-1, with TRBD2 matching 10 bases. In germline, CDR1 is SNHLY, CDR2 FYNNEI. The V gene end was trimmed by 11 bases and the J gene end by 4 bases; junction bases not matched to a gene: 5. This CDR3 contains 13 residues. CDR3: CACGLAVYNEQFF. In nucleotides, the CDR3 is TGTGCCTGCGGACTAGCGGTATACAATGAGCAGTTCTTC.

The chain employs TRBV18 and TRBJ1-5, with 7 bases matching TRBD1. From germline, CDR1 is KGHSH and CDR2 LQKENI. The CDR3 extends over 14 amino acids. V shed 3 bases and J 4 bases; nucleotides not matched to a gene: 3. This CDR3 reads CASSPGTVNQPQHF. CDR3 in DNA: TGTGCCAGCTCACCTGGGACAGTTAATCAGCCCCAGCATTTT.